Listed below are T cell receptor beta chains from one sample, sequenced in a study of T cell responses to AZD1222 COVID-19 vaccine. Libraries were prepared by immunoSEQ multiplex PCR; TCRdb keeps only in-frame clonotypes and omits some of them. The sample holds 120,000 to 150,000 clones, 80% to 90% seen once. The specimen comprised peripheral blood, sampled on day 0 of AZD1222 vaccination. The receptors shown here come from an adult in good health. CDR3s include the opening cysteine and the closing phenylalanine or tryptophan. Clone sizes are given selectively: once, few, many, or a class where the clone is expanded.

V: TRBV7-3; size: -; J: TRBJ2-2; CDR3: CASSLTLRGGELFF
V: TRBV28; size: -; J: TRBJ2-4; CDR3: CASRQRSAKNIQYF
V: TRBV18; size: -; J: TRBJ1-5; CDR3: CASSGGSNQPQHF
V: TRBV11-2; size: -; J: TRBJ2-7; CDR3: CASSQNQGYEQYF
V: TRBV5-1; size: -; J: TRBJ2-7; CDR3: CASSLEPGTSYEQYF
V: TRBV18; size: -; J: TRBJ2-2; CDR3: CASWGQGATGELFF
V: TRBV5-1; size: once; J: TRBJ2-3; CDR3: CASSRAQGTDTQYF
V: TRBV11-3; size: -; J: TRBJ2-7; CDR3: CASSLAPHARNEQYF
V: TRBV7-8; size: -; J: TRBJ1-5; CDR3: CASSLAKEGSARGMSNQPQHF
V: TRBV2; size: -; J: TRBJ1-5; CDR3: CASSEATSNQPQHF
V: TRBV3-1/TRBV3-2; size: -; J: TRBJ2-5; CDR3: CASRAGRVVRETQYF
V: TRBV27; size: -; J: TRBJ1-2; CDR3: CASTNLGGASGYTF
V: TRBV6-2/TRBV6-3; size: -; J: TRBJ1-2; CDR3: CASSPDGRHGYTF
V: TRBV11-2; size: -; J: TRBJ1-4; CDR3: CASSLWGLGATNEKLFF
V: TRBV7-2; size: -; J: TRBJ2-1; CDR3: CASSLVGSGRGNEQFF
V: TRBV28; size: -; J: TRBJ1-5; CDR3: CASSLDLQEPQHF
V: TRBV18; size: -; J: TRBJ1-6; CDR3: CASSPTGGSYNSPLHF
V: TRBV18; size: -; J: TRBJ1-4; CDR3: CASSEGLREKLFF
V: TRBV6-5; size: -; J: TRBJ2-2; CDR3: CASRGTTGELFF
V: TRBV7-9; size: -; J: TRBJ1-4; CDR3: CASSLMGRGEKLFF
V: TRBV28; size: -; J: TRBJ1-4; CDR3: CASISRGPEGEKLFF
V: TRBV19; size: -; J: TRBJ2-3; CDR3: CASRFAGADTQYF
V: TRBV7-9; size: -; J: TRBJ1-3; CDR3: CASSLKGSGNTIYF
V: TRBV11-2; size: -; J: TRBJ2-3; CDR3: CASSLRRADTQYF
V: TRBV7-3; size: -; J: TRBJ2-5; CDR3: CASSTGPRETQYF
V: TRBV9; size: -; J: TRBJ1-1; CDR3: CASSPGMNTEAFF
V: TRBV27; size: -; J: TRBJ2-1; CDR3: CASKLTWLGGGGRGNEQFF
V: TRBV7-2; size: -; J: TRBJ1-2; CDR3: CASSLRQGQLGYTF
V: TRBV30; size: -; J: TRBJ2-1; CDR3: CAWTEGLRVHEQFF
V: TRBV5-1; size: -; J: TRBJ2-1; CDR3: CASSLLGASSYNEQFF